Shown below are 8 T cell receptor beta chains from a single sample sequenced in a study of T cell clones after liver transplantation. The data were produced by immunoSEQ multiplex PCR, yet TCRdb's version contains in-frame clones alone and is incomplete. The sample includes over 45,000 clones, 65% to 80% of them seen just once. Sequences were derived from CD4+ T cells from blood, sampled less than 70 months after liver transplant. The receptors come from a human patient who received a liver transplant. Part of the T cells may come from the graft donor.

J is TRBJ1-4 and V is TRBV5-1; D gene ambiguous. V lost 1 base and J lost 8, with 6 bases in between. CDR3 length: 12 residues. Germline V lookup: CDR1 SGHRS, CDR2 YFSETQ. For the CDR3, the DNA is TGCGCCAGCAGCTTGTATGGAGAAAAACTGTTTTTT. Translated: CASSLYGEKLFF.

The chain links TRBV7-2 to TRBJ1-5; 10 bases fit TRBD1. The CDR3 loop spans 14 amino acids. Germline loops: CDR1 SGHTA, CDR2 FQGNSA. J gave up 6 bases and V 4 bases, and 3 bases lay outside the gene matches. CDR3 in amino acids: CASSSRTGGQPQHF. The CDR3 DNA reads TGTGCCAGCAGCTCTCGGACAGGGGGTCAGCCCCAGCATTTT.

The chain has TRBV7-8 and TRBJ1-3; 7 nucleotides line up with TRBD1. Unmatched junction bases numbered 2, after V lost 0 bases and J lost 0 bases. The CDR3 is 16 residues long. Per the germline V gene, CDR1 is SGHVS and CDR2 is FQNEAQ. The CDR3 DNA follows: TGTGCCAGCAGCTTAGCAGGGGGCAGCTCTGGAAACACCATATATTTT. It translates to CASSLAGGSSGNTIYF.

The chain is built from TRBV9 and TRBJ1-4, with a possible D match to TRBD1 (5 bases). The CDR3 extends over 13 amino acids. Per germline, CDR1 SGDLS and CDR2 YYNGEE. Trimming took 5 bases from V and 8 from J, leaving 13 bases between them. The CDR3 here is CASSRGQIEKLFF. As DNA, the CDR3 is TGTGCCAGCAGTCGGGGCCAAATCGAAAAACTGTTTTTT.

The sample holds one count of this clone. V gene TRBV18 combines with J gene TRBJ1-6; no definite D call. The CDR3 length is 15 residues. V dropped 2 bases and J dropped 7 bases, with 12 bases sitting between them. CDR1 and CDR2 from the germline V gene are KGHSH and LQKENI. CDR3 DNA sequence: TGTGCCAGCTCACCAGTGCCCTTTCGGAATTCACCCCTCCACTTT. This translates into CASSPVPFRNSPLHF. Filled out from reference TRBV18 and TRBJ1-6, the complete variable domain reads NAGVMQNPRHLVRRRGQEARLRCSPMKGHSHVYWYRQLPEEGLKFMVYLQKENIIDESGMPKERFSAEFPKEGPSILRIQQVVRGDSAAYFCASSPVPFRNSPLHFGNGTRLTVT.

The chain's CDR3 is CASSLMQGKAKNIQYF. The CDR3 nucleotides are TGTGCCAGCAGTTTAATGCAGGGTAAAGCCAAAAACATTCAGTACTTC. The chain has TRBV28 and TRBJ2-4; weak D call: TRBD1 (5 bases). CDR3 length equals 16 residues. Germline V CDR1 and CDR2: MDHEN, SYDVKM. Trimming pared 2 bases from V and 0 bases from J, leaving 11 bases between.

The chain recombines TRBV18 with TRBJ1-3; D is undetermined. The CDR3 is 14 amino acids. Germline-derived CDR1 and CDR2 are KGHSH and LQKENI. The V gene lost 5 bases and the J gene lost 0 bases, with 8 bases spanning the gap. The CDR3, as DNA: TGTGCCAGCTCAGATCGGTCCTCTGGAAACACCATATATTTT. This gives the protein CASSDRSSGNTIYF.

Of note for this clone: Other DNA sequences within the sample encode an identical CDR3. The V and J genes are TRBV7-2 and TRBJ2-7; D not resolved. CDR1 is SGHTA, CDR2 FQGNSA, per germline. V gave up 2 bases and J gave up 3 bases, with 2 bases separating them. CDR3 length: 11 amino acids. The CDR3 here is CASSLSYEQYF. The DNA of the CDR3 is TGTGCCAGCAGCTTAAGCTACGAGCAGTACTTC.